The sequence of this TCR beta chain was determined in a study of beta chain features in type 1 diabetes (dated by TCRdb to 2016 to 2019). Describing the broader study: Patients and healthy donors did not differ in mean age, gender distribution, total cell number or subset yield. A total of approximately 110,000,000 sorted cells were examined across all samples, and a strong correlation was observed between cell number per subset and RNA yield. In the study, recently diagnosed type 1 diabetes patients and matched healthy donors were compared on the TCRB repertoires of their sorted circulating CD4+ T cell subsets. Regulatory and stem cell-like memory subsets were isolated from only 8 patients and roughly eight healthy donors, whereas naive and central memory subsets came from all 30 or so donors.

As to this clone: Its antigen remains unidentified. It has no much larger one-base neighbor in the sample; base qualities were not kept.

CDR1 SGHTA and CDR2 FQGNSA are derived from the germline V gene. Clipping removes 2 bases from V and 10 bases from J, with 10 as the unmatched junction base count. The CDR3 sequence holds 15 residues, the cysteine and phenylalanine included. Just CDR3 DNA is preserved here, 45 bases in frame from base 1. Points the paper makes about the study in general: Only small numbers of individuals were included in the HLA sub-analyses, which left unresolved whether HLA type had any influence on TCRB rearrangement. In all four CD4+ subsets, TCRB CDR3 length was moderately but significantly shorter in type 1 diabetes patients. PCR may preferentially amplify shorter templates, but because patient and control samples were amplified and corrected together, any resulting skew would affect both groups equally. Fewer insertions and more nucleotide deletions at VDJ recombination sites were observed in patients with type 1 diabetes, implying thymic rearrangement abnormalities. Naive, central memory and regulatory TCRB repertoires appeared more similar among patients than among healthy donors. Because cDNA rather than genomic DNA was sequenced, highly expressing activated cells could have been over-represented, although no difference in activation and CD3 levels was found between groups.

All of the isolated RNA was reverse transcribed with the High Capacity cDNA Reverse Transcription Kit, so expressed TCRB transcripts were sequenced. Naive, central memory and regulatory T cell samples underwent deep immunoSEQ sequencing, averaging roughly 3.3 million total reads per sample. Sorted cells were lysed in RLT buffer and RNA was extracted with DNase-treated RNeasy Micro or Mini kits, depending on cell number. To prevent cross-contamination, each cell subset was processed individually, whereas patient and healthy donor samples were processed jointly. TCRB sequences were amplified from cDNA with the immunoSEQ multiplex PCR, producing 87-bp fragments spanning the CDR3 region. Sequencing of the amplicons was performed on the Illumina HiSeq platform. From the authors' description of their analysis: Synthetic template baselines were used to correct PCR bias computationally, reads within Hamming distance 2 were collapsed, and singletons that could not be merged were discarded. Reads were aligned against IMGT to assign V, D and J genes, CDR3 length and insertions or deletions at six rearrangement sites. Within each subset, clonotype counts were normalized to sorted cell number, and only after that were true diversity and Gini coefficients computed with the tcR R package. Repertoire sharing was quantified using the overlap coefficient calculated on TCRB nucleotide sequences. Out-of-frame TCRB sequences from naive cells were analyzed to stand in for the pre-selection repertoire. TCRdb re-hosts the immuneACCESS table, in-frame sequences only. Its copies lack some clones; in the studies checked, an unresolved V gene accounts for under half of them, and the cause for the rest is not known. V and J calls and clone size come straight from that table; D and trimming were deduced from the DNA. The sample table lists 130,000 to 150,000 clones, 8% to 13% of them with a count of one. Clones ranked in the top ten supply roughly 1.4% of the sample.

A single peripheral blood draw of around 100 mL on average was collected from each donor into heparinised tubes. Naive, central memory, regulatory and stem cell-like memory CD4+ T cells were sorted on a BD FACSAria II using a panel including CD45RO, CCR7, CD25, CD127, CD95 and CD27. A purity above 95% was achieved for all sorted populations. PBMCs were isolated right away by Lymphoprep density gradient centrifugation and were stained directly, without culture. So that batch effects would be minimized, each experiment stained and sorted samples in pairs, pairing one healthy donor with one patient. The rearrangement joined TRBV7-2 to TRBJ2-1, with 8 bases matching TRBD2. The origin of this receptor is a man aged 18 to 30 in good health. The sequenced material came from naive CD4+ T cells from blood. The sample's cell subset or site label, in plain terms: true naive CD4+ T cells. In nucleotide form, the sequence is TGTGCCAGCAGCTTACTAGACGGACTAGCCGGGGAGCAGTTCTTC. Its protein is CASSLLDGLAGEQFF.